This entry lists 14 T cell receptor beta chains sequenced from one sample in a study of blood T cells in healthy people across ages. Primers used in a second PCR of roughly 6 to 11 cycles were a sample-barcoded 5' primer and a J-beta primer mix. TCRdb re-analysed the 5' RACE reads in MiXCR, keeping a single row per CDR3 protein. Among approximately 850,000 distinct CDR3 sequences listed, more than 40% were seen once. Sample: blood. The origin of the receptors is a man in his sixties in good health.

This clonotype was counted only a few times. This chain connects TRBV14 to TRBJ2-7; TRBD1 agrees at 8 bases. Germline-derived CDR1 and CDR2 are SGHDN and FVKESK. The CDR3 is 15 residues long. J was trimmed by 3 bases and V by 4 bases; bases with no gene match: 8. The CDR3 region has the DNA TGTGCCAGCAGCCCCATGACGGGACAGGTCTACGAGCAGTACTTC. This translates into CASSPMTGQVYEQYF. Full variable domain (remainder filled in from reference TRBV14 and TRBJ2-7): EAGVTQFPSHSVIEKGQTVTLRCDPISGHDNLYWYRRVMGKEIKFLLHFVKESKQDESGMPNNRFLAERTGGTYSTLKVQPAELEDSGVYFCASSPMTGQVYEQYFGPGTRLTVT.

This clonotype was detected once. The chain couples TRBV6-5 to TRBJ1-1; D is uncertain. Germline lookup yields CDR1 MNHEY and CDR2 SVGAGI. V was shortened by 7 bases and J by 5 bases, with 14 bases between the two germline ends. The CDR3 has 13 amino acids. CDR3: CASTPRGLTEAFF. The CDR3 coding sequence is TGTGCCAGCACCCCTCGGGGTCTAACTGAAGCTTTCTTT.

This chain links TRBV29-1 with TRBJ2-1; D perhaps matches TRBD2 (6 bases). Germline V gene data show CDR1 as SQVTM and CDR2 as ANQGSEA. V gave up 7 bases and J gave up 6 bases, with 13 bases separating them. The CDR3 covers 12 residues. CDR3 sequence reads: CSAGGSGNEQFF. CDR3 DNA: TGCAGCGCCGGGGGTAGCGGCAATGAGCAGTTCTTC.

In this sample, this clonotype turned up a few times. This rearrangement joins TRBV2 to TRBJ2-7; D gene ambiguous. The germline V gene has CDR1 SNHLY and CDR2 FYNNEI. This CDR3 region has 11 residues. V lost 3 bases, J lost 6 bases, and 6 bases lay in between. Here the CDR3 DNA reads TGTGCCAGCAGTGATGAGTTCGAGCAGTACTTC. Amino acid sequence: CASSDEFEQYF.

This clonotype came up many times. The rearrangement links TRBV14 to TRBJ2-3, with 8 bases matching TRBD1. The CDR3 sequence is 16 residues long. The V and J ends lost 2 bases and 6 bases, in that order; junction bases with no gene match: 10. CDR1 is SGHDN, CDR2 FVKESK, per germline. This chain's CDR3 is CASSQIGQGLADTQYF. The CDR3 DNA reads as TGTGCCAGCAGCCAAATTGGACAGGGACTGGCTGATACGCAGTATTTT. Variable domain in full (rest from reference TRBV14 and TRBJ2-3): EAGVTQFPSHSVIEKGQTVTLRCDPISGHDNLYWYRRVMGKEIKFLLHFVKESKQDESGMPNNRFLAERTGGTYSTLKVQPAELEDSGVYFCASSQIGQGLADTQYFGPGTRLTVL.

This clonotype was observed at least ten times. The chain recombines TRBV20-1 with TRBJ2-3; TRBD1 aligns across 8 bases. This CDR3 comprises 13 residues. Trimming cost V 5 bases and J 5 bases; bases outside gene matches: 6. Germline V gene sequence: CDR1 DFQATT, CDR2 SNEGSKA (reference sequence). CDR3 sequence: CSAQDRVKDTQYF. CDR3 bases: TGCAGTGCTCAGGACAGGGTCAAAGATACGCAGTATTTT.

V usage is TRBV12-3 or TRBV12-4 and J usage is TRBJ1-5, with 9 bases matching TRBD1. The length of the CDR3 is 14 residues. Trimming took 6 bases from V and 7 from J; bases not matched to a gene: 7. The CDR3 DNA sequence: TGTGCCAGCAGCGGACAGGGGAGAATCCAGCCCCAGCATTTT. It yields the protein CASSGQGRIQPQHF.

The chain joins TRBV7-9 to TRBJ1-2, with unresolved D. The germline V gene encodes CDR1 SEHNR and CDR2 FQNEAQ (reference sequence). With 1 base removed from V and 4 bases from J, the gap between germline ends came to 16 bases. CDR3 length: 16 residues. The CDR3 DNA reads as TGTGCCAGCAGCTTAGATTTTAGCGACACCGGCTATGGCTACACCTTC. Translation gives CASSLDFSDTGYGYTF. Combining the CDR3 with reference TRBV7-9 and TRBJ1-2 gives the whole variable domain DTGVSQNPRHKITKRGQNVTFRCDPISEHNRLYWYRQTLGQGPEFLTYFQNEAQLEKSRLLSDRFSAERPKGSFSTLEIQRTEQGDSAMYLCASSLDFSDTGYGYTFGSGTRLTVV.

V is TRBV20-1 and J is TRBJ2-7; D is tentatively TRBD1 or TRBD2 (5 bases each). This CDR3 spans 13 amino acids. The V gene's germline CDR1 is DFQATT and CDR2 SNEGSKA (reference sequence). V was shortened by 6 bases and J by 1 base, with 13 bases between the two germline ends. CDR3 loop: CSASGPLSYEQYF. CDR3 nucleotide sequence: TGCAGTGCCTCGGGACCCCTATCCTACGAGCAGTACTTC.

This chain connects TRBV29-1 to TRBJ2-5; D is ambiguous. Trimming stripped 4 bases from V and 2 bases from J, with 8 bases between. This CDR3 is built from 12 residues. Germline V gives CDR1 SQVTM, CDR2 ANQGSEA. CDR3 residues: CSVVRIQETQYF. CDR3 in DNA: TGCAGCGTTGTGCGCATTCAAGAGACCCAGTACTTC.

This clonotype was observed a few times. This chain connects TRBV7-2 to TRBJ1-5; D perhaps matches TRBD1 (5 bases). V dropped 0 bases and J dropped 6 bases, with 9 bases sitting between them. In germline, CDR1 is SGHTA, CDR2 FQGNSA. CDR3 size: 14 residues. The CDR3, as DNA: TGTGCCAGCAGCTTAGCTCCGGGGACTCAGCCCCAGCATTTT. This gives the protein CASSLAPGTQPQHF.

The chain is built from TRBV6-2 or TRBV6-3 and TRBJ2-1, with TRBD2 identical over 9 bases. After removal of 10 bases from V and 7 bases from J, the junction contained 8 bases not matched to a gene. This CDR3 region has 13 residues. Germline lookup yields CDR1 MNHEY and CDR2 SVGEGT. The CDR3 reads CATAGGPGNEQFF. As DNA, the CDR3 is TGTGCCACGGCGGGGGGGCCGGGGAATGAGCAGTTCTTC.

There are a few counts of this clonotype. The V gene is TRBV12-3 or TRBV12-4, the J gene TRBJ2-7; D possibly corresponds to TRBD1 (5 bases). This CDR3 has 13 amino acids. Trimming pared 6 bases from V and 7 bases from J, leaving 16 bases between. CDR3 sequence: CASSRHTTGEQYF. CDR3 sequence (DNA): TGTGCCAGCAGCCGCCACACAACAGGAGAGCAGTACTTC.

The sample holds a few counts of this clonotype. The chain has TRBV15 and TRBJ1-6; TRBD1 agrees at 7 bases. With 3 bases clipped from V and 7 bases from J, the junction kept 3 bases outside the gene matches. Germline CDR1 LNHNV, CDR2 YYDKDF (reference sequence). The CDR3 has 14 residues. The CDR3 is CATSRDRTNSPLHF. The CDR3 DNA is TGTGCCACCAGCAGGGACAGGACGAATTCACCCCTCCACTTT.